This TCR beta chain was obtained from a study of T cells in Graves' hyperthyroidism and ophthalmopathy. Amplified regions were TCR beta CDR3 sequences from RNA transcripts. First-round RT-PCR of the TCR CDR3 relied on the HTBI primer set. MiXCR was run by TCRdb on the multiplex PCR reads, yielding one entry per CDR3 protein. Here the sample spans some 400,000 distinct CDR3 sequences, approximately 15% being singletons. V was clipped by 4 bases and J by 4 bases; unmatched bases: 8. The length of the CDR3 is 15 residues. Per the germline V gene, CDR1 is MNHGY and CDR2 is SVAAGI. This clonotype has a handful of counts. Diagnoses were made from clinical symptoms, serum measures (thyroxine and TRAb), thyroid ultrasound and orbital computed tomography. Using around 10 ml of fresh peripheral blood, PBMCs were prepared.

The source material was blood. V usage is TRBV6-9 and J usage is TRBJ1-1; 8 bases agree with TRBD1. This sequence originates from a woman in her sixties or seventies with Graves' hyperthyroidism. CDR3 bases: TGTGCCAGCAGTTTTGGACAGGGTAGGAGCACTGAAGCTTTCTTT. Translation: CASSFGQGRSTEAFF.